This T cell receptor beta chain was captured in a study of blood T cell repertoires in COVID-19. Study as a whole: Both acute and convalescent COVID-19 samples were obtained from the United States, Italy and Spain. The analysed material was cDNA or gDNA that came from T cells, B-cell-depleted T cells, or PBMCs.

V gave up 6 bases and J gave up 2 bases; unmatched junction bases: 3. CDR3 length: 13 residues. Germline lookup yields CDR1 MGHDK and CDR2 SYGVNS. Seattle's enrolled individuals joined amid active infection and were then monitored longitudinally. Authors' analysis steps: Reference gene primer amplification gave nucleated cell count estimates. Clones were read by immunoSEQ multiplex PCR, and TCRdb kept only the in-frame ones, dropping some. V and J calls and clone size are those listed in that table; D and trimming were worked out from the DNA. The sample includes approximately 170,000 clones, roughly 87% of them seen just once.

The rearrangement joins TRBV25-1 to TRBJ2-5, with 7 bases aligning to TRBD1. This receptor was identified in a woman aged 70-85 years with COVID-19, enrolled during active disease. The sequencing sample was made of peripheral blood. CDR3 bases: TGTGCCAGCAGGTGGACAGGACAAGAGACCCAGTACTTC. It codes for CASRWTGQETQYF.